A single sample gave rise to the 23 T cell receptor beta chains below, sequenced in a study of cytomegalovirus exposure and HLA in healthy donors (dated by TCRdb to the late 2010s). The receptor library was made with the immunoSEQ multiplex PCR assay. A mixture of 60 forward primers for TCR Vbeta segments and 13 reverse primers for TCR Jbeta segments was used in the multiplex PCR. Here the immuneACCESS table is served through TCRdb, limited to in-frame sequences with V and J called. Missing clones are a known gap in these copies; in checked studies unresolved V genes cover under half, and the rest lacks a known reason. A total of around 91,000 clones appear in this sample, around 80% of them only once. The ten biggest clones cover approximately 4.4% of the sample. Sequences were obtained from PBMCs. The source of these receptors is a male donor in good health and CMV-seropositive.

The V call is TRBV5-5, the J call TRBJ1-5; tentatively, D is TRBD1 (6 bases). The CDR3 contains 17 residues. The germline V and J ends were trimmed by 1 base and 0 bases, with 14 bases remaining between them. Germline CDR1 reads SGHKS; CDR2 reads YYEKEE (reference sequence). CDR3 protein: CASSLRLTGPSNQPQHF. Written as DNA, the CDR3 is TGTGCCAGCAGCTTGCGGTTGACAGGACCTAGCAATCAGCCCCAGCATTTT.

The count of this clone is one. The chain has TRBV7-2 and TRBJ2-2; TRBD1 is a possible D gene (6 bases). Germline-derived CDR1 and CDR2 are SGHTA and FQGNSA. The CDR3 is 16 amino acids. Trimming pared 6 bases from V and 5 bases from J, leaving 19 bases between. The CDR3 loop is CASRLGAGETTGELFF. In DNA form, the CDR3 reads TGTGCCAGCAGACTAGGGGCAGGGGAGACTACCGGGGAGCTGTTTTTT.

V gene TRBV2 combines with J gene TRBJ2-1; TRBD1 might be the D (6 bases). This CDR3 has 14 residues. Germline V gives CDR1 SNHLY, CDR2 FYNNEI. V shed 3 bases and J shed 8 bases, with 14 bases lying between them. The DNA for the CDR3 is TGTGCCAGCAGTGAGGGAGCAGGGGACGATGAGCAGTTCTTC. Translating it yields CASSEGAGDDEQFF.

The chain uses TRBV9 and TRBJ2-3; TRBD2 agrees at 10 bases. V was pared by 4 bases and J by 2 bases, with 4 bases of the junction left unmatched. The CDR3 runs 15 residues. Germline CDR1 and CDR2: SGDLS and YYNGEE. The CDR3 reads CASSKLAGSTDTQYF. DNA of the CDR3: TGTGCCAGCAGCAAACTAGCGGGGTCCACAGATACGCAGTATTTT.

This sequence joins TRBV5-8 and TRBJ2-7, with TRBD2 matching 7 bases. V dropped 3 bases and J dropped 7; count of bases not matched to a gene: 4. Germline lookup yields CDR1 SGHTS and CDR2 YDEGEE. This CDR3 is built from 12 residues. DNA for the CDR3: TGTGCCAGCAGCTACCGGACTAGTGAGCAGTACTTC. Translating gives CASSYRTSEQYF.

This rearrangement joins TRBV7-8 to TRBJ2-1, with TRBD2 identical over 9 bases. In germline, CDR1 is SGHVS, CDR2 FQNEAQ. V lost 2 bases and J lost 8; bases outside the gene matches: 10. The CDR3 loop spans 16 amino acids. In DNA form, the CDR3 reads TGTGCCAGCAGCTTACTCGTTAGCGGGAGCATAGATGAGCAGTTCTTC. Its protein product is CASSLLVSGSIDEQFF.

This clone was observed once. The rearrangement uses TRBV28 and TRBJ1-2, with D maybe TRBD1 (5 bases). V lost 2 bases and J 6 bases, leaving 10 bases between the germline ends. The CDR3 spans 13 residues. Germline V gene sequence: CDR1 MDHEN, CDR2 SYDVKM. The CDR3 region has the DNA TGTGCCAGCAGTTTAAGGGGTTCGAATGGCTACACCTTC. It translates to CASSLRGSNGYTF.

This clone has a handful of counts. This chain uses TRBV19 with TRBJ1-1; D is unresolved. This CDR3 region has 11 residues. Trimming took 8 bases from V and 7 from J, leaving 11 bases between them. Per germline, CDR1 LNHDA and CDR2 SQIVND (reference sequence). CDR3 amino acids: CASEYNGEAFF. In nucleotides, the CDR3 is TGTGCCAGTGAATACAATGGTGAAGCTTTCTTT.

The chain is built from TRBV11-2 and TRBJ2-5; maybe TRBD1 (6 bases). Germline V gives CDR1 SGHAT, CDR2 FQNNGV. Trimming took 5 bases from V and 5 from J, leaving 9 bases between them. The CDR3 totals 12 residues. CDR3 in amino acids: CASSRRGETQYF. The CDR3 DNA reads TGTGCCAGCAGCCGCAGGGGCGAGACCCAGTACTTC.

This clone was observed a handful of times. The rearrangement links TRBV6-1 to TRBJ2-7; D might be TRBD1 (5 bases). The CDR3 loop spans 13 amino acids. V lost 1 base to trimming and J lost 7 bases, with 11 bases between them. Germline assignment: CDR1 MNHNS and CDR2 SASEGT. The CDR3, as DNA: TGTGCCAGCAGTGAAGAAATACAGGTTGAGCAGTACTTC. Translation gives CASSEEIQVEQYF.

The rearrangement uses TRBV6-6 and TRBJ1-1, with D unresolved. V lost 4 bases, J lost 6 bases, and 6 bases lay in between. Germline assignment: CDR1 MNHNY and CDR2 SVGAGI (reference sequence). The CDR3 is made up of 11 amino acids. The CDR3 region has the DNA TGTGCCAGCAGTTCCTTCGCTGAAGCTTTCTTT. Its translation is CASSSFAEAFF.

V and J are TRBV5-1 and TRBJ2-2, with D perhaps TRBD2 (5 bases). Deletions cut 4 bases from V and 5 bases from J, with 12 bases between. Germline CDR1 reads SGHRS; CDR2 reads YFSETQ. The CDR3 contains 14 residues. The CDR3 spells CASSITGNTGELFF. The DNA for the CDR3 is TGCGCCAGCAGCATTACGGGAAATACCGGGGAGCTGTTTTTT.

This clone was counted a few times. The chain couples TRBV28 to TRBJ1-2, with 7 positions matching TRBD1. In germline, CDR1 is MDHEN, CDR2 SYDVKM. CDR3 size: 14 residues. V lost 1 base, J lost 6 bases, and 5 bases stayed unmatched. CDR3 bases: TGTGCCAGCAGTTTATTGACAGGGCGCAATGGCTACACCTTC. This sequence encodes CASSLLTGRNGYTF.

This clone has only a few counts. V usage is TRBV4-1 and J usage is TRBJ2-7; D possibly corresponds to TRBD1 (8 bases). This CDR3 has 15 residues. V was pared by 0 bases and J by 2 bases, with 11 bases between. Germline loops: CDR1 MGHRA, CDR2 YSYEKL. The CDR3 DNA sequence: TGCGCCAGCAGCCAAGAACAGGGGGGGGCCTACGAGCAGTACTTC. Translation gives CASSQEQGGAYEQYF.

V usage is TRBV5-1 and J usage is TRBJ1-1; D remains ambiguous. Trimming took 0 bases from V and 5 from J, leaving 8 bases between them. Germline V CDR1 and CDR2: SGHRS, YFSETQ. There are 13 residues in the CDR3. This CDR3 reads CASSLAFNTEAFF. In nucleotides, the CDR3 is TGCGCCAGCAGCTTGGCGTTTAATACTGAAGCTTTCTTT.

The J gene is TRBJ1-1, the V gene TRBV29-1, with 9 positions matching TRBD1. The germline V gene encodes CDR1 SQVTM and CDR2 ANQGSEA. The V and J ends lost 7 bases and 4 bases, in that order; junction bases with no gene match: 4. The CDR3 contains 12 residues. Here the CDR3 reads CSGGQGFTEAFF. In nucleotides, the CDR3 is TGCAGCGGCGGACAGGGGTTCACTGAAGCTTTCTTT.

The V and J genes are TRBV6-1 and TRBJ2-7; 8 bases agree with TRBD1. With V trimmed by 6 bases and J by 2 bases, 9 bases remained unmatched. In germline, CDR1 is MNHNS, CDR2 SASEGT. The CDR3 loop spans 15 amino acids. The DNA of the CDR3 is TGTGCCAGCAGCCCCCGGACAGGGAAGCCCTACGAGCAGTACTTC. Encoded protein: CASSPRTGKPYEQYF.

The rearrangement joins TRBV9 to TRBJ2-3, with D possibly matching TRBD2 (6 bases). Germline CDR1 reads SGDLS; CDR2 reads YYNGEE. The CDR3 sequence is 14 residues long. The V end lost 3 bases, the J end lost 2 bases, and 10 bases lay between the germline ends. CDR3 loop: CASSARGDTDTQYF. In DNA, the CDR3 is TGTGCCAGCAGCGCGCGGGGAGACACAGATACGCAGTATTTT.

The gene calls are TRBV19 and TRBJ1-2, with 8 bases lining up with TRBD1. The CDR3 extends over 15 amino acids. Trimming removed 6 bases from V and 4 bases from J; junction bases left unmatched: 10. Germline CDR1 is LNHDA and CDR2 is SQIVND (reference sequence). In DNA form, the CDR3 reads TGTGCCAGTAGCCCATCCGCAGGGGGCCGCTATGGCTACACCTTC. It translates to CASSPSAGGRYGYTF. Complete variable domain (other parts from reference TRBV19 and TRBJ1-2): DGGITQSPKYLFRKEGQNVTLSCEQNLNHDAMYWYRQDPGQGLRLIYYSQIVNDFQKGDIAEGYSVSREKKESFPLTVTSAQKNPTAFYLCASSPSAGGRYGYTFGSGTRLTVV.

The CDR3 DNA reads as TGTGCTAGTGGATATGGACTAGCACCCTACAATGAGCAGTTCTTC. It translates to CASGYGLAPYNEQFF. The chain employs TRBV12-5 and TRBJ2-1, with 8 bases fitting TRBD2. Unmatched junction bases numbered 6, after V lost 6 bases and J lost 2 bases. In germline, CDR1 is LGHNT, CDR2 FRNRAP. This CDR3 region has 15 residues.

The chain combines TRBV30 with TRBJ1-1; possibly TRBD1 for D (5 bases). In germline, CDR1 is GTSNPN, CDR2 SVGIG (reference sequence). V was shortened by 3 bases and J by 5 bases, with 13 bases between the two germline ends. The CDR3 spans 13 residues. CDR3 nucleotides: TGTGCCTGGAGACGAAGGGGCGAGACTGAAGCTTTCTTT. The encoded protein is CAWRRRGETEAFF.

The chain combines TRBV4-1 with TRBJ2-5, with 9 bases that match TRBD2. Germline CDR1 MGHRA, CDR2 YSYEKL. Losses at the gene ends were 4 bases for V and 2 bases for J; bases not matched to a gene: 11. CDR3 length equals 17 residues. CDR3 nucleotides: TGCGCCAGCAGCCGCGCTTCCGTAGCGGGGGTACAAGAGACCCAGTACTTC. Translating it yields CASSRASVAGVQETQYF.

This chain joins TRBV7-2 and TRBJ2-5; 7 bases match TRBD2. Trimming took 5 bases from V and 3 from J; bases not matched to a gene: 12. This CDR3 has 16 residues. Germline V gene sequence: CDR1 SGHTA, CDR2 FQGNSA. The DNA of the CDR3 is TGTGCCAGCAGCCACCCGCCAGGGAGGGGAAAAGAGACCCAGTACTTC. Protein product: CASSHPPGRGKETQYF.